This T cell receptor beta chain was recorded in a study of blood T cell repertoires in COVID-19. Enrolled through a virtual design, the participants were between about 18 and 100 years of age and came from some 26 US areas. Cohort allocation depended upon clinical history that participants reported. Two negative PCRs, clearance, or symptom resolution had been documented for recovered Cohort 3 donors. With 3 bases removed from V and 9 bases from J, the gap between germline ends came to 11 bases. Germline CDR1 reads SQVTM; CDR2 reads ANQGSEA. The CDR3 spans 11 residues. The method was immunoSEQ multiplex PCR; TCRdb's version includes in-frame clones alone and lacks a portion of them. This sample carries around 180,000 clones, roughly 80% of them seen once, and the ten largest clones take around 12%.

Material for sequencing was PBMCs or T cells enriched from blood (not recorded which). V is TRBV29-1 and J is TRBJ1-1; D is unresolved. The TCR sequence derives from a man aged 50 to 59 who had recovered from COVID-19. In DNA form, the CDR3 reads TGCAGCGTTGACCAGAACACCCAAGCTTTCTTT. Translating it yields CSVDQNTQAFF.